This TCR beta chain appears in the sequencing data of a study of early T cells in non-severe SARS-CoV-2 infection. TCRdb analysed the 5' RACE reads with MiXCR anew, one entry per CDR3 protein. The repertoire holds some 82,000 distinct CDR3 sequences, 9% to 14% seen once, with 2.6% in the top ten. The germline CDR1 and CDR2 sequences are MGHDK and SYGVNS. The CDR3 spans 16 residues. Trimming removed 4 bases from V and 4 bases from J; junction bases left unmatched: 12. This TCR was sampled from an adult who was a healthcare worker with PCR-confirmed SARS-CoV-2 infection or an uninfected control (not recorded which). The sample comprised whole blood. V and J are TRBV25-1 and TRBJ2-5; TRBD2 matches 7 bases. CDR3 nucleotides: TGTGCCAGCAGTGGATACGCGGGAGTCACCCCAGAGACCCAGTACTTC. This codes for CASSGYAGVTPETQYF. Supplemented by reference TRBV25-1 and TRBJ2-5, the full variable domain reads EADIYQTPRYLVIGTGKKITLECSQTMGHDKMYWYQQDPGMELHLIHYSYGVNSTEKGDLSSESTVSRIRTEHFPLTLESARPSHTSQYLCASSGYAGVTPETQYFGPGTRLLVL.